This TCR beta chain derives from a study of T cells in Graves' hyperthyroidism and ophthalmopathy. Overall study results and limits: Blood held most thyroid clonotypes expanded above 0.001 frequency. A model of 13 V-J features distinguished ophthalmopathy from stable hyperthyroidism. Ophthalmopathy onset followed model prediction by a median approximately 7 months.

Amplification yielded TCR beta CDR3 regions, with RNA transcripts as the source. The HTBI primer set was used in a first-round RT-PCR of the TCR CDR3. MiXCR, run by TCRdb on the multiplex PCR reads, gives a single entry per CDR3 protein. The data show a few hundred thousand distinct CDR3 sequences, roughly 17% seen once. This clonotype was seen more than once but under ten times. Its specificity is not known. Diagnosing involved the use of clinical symptoms, serum thyroxine and TRAb, thyroid ultrasound and orbital computed tomography. The sequenced material came from blood. The sequence came from a woman aged 18 to 35 with Graves' ophthalmopathy.

The DNA for the CDR3 is TGTGCCAGCAGTGACGAGGGGGAGGAGTACCAAGAGACCCAGTACTTC. Amino acid sequence: CASSDEGEEYQETQYF. The V gene is TRBV25-1, the J gene TRBJ2-5, with D perhaps assigned TRBD1 or TRBD2 (6 bases each). CDR3 length: 16 amino acids. The ends were cut back, 3 bases at V and 0 bases at J, with 14 bases in the middle. The germline gives CDR1 MGHDK, CDR2 SYGVNS.